The present entry profiles one T cell receptor beta chain with its context. No cognate antigen has been identified for it. Base qualities are not at hand, and no much larger clone is one base apart. TCRbeta CDR3 regions were amplified from genomic DNA by means of the immunoSEQ Assay, a bias-controlled multiplex PCR. In the original analysis: The number of nucleated cells in each sample was estimated from the amplification of reference gene primers within the assay. Sequence reads were collapsed and filtered to measure the absolute abundance of every unique TCRbeta CDR3 rearrangement. For each sample, productive Simpson clonality was calculated as the square root of Simpson's diversity index over productive rearrangements. TCRdb retrieved this table from immuneACCESS and kept in-frame rearrangements only. Not all clones are present; in checked studies, unresolved V genes account for under half, and no reason is known for the remainder. From that table come the V and J calls and clone size; the DNA was used to work out D and trimming. In all, the sample holds 70,000 to 85,000 clones, and 91% of those were seen once. The top ten clonotypes cover about 5% of the sample.

The data are from a study of blood T cell repertoires in COVID-19 (dated by TCRdb to about 2020). Background for the entire study: Samples covering the acute and convalescent phases of COVID-19 were provided by collaborators in the United States, Italy and Spain. The material from the prospective study consisted of cDNA or gDNA derived from T cells, B-cell-depleted T cells, or PBMCs. The dataset comprised deeply sampled blood TCRbeta repertoires from subjects exposed to, actively infected with, or recovered from COVID-19. The repertoires were made available in a free public database intended to serve as a resource for research on the immune response to SARS-CoV-2. The samples were drawn from two sources: the first 160 participants of the ongoing ImmuneRACE study, and 1,254 subjects contributed by 6 global collaborators. Sample metadata almost always included a de-identified subject ID, COVID-19 status, age in years and sex. Where available, HLA class I and class II types were taken from metadata supplied by the sample provider and were not determined by assay-based typing.

The investigation overall reported the following: Clinical and demographic metadata were provided uncurated, with the amount varying by source and participant.

CDR1 and CDR2, per the germline V gene, are MDHEN and SYDVKM. Taken from cysteine to phenylalanine, the CDR3 has 14 residues. The sequence is cut down to CDR3 DNA, 42 bases in frame from base 1. For this chain, trimming is 8 bases at the V end and 5 bases at the J end, and the number of junction bases without a gene match is 8. The collaborating institutions used their own protocols to collect whole blood in K2EDTA tubes. For TCRbeta analysis, collaborators shipped samples as frozen whole blood, isolated PBMCs, or DNA extracted from either of those sample types. Material: peripheral blood. The V gene is TRBV28 and the J gene is TRBJ2-4; TRBD2 agrees with 8 junctional bases. This TCR derives from a woman in her fifties or sixties with active COVID-19. CDR3 protein: CASGYGGGQNIQYF. The DNA sequence reads TGTGCCAGCGGCTACGGCGGGGGGCAAAACATTCAGTACTTC.